The source of this TCR beta chain is a study of blood T cell repertoires in COVID-19. Study in general: COVID-19 samples from acute and convalescent phases originated in the United States, Italy and Spain. PBMCs, B-cell-depleted T cells, or T cells were the source of the cDNA or gDNA that made up the material.

The V end was cut by 7 bases, the J end by 1 base, with 16 bases between. The CDR3 extends over 15 amino acids. Per the germline V gene, CDR1 is SNHLY and CDR2 is FYNNEI. A Seattle source enrolled patients during active infection and followed them longitudinally. Methods used by the authors: Reference gene primer amplification yielded estimated nucleated cell counts. TCRdb's table, derived via immunoSEQ multiplex PCR, lists solely in-frame clones and lacks some. That table gives V, J and clone size, and the DNA gave D and trimming. Among over 150,000 clones listed, 80% to 90% were seen once. Sequencing was carried out using peripheral blood. This receptor was obtained from a woman in her 70s with COVID-19, enrolled during active disease. The rearrangement joins TRBV2 to TRBJ1-2; the D gene is possibly TRBD1 (6 bases). CDR3 amino acids: CASTSPDSYNYGYTF. Written as DNA, the CDR3 is TGTGCCAGCACTTCCCCGGACAGTTATAACTATGGCTACACCTTC.